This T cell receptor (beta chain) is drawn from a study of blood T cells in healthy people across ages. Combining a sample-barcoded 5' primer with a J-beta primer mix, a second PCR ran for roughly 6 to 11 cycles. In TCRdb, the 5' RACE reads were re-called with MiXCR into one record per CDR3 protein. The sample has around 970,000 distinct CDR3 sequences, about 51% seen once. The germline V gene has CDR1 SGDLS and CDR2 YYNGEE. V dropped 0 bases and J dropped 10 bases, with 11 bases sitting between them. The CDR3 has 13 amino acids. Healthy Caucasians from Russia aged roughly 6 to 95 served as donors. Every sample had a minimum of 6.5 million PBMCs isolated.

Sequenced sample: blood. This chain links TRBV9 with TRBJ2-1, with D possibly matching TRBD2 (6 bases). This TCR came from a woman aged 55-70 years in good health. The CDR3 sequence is CASSVESSGEQFF. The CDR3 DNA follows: TGTGCCAGCAGCGTAGAAAGTAGCGGCGAGCAGTTCTTC.